This T cell receptor (beta chain) was captured by sequencing in a study of blood T cell repertoires in COVID-19. Study-wide context: Samples of COVID-19 (acute and convalescent) were obtained from the United States, Italy and Spain. T cells, B-cell-depleted T cells, or PBMCs provided the cDNA or gDNA that served as material.

Original methodology: The assay estimated nucleated cells by amplifying reference gene primers. Using immunoSEQ multiplex PCR, the repertoire was profiled, and TCRdb retains in-frame clones only, with some absent. The DNA was the basis for D and trimming; V, J and clone size are from that table. The table has a few hundred thousand clones, 75% to 85% seen once; the top ten hold about 13%. This CDR3 contains 18 residues. Per the germline V gene, CDR1 is LGHDT and CDR2 is YNNKEL (reference sequence). Trimming removed 4 bases from V and 0 bases from J; junction bases left unmatched: 11. J is TRBJ1-4 and V is TRBV3-1 (or the pseudogene TRBV3-2), with 7 bases identical to TRBD1. The receptor's source is a human donor in a cohort sampled during active COVID-19. Sequenced sample: peripheral blood. CDR3 region: CASSPSRGRKATNEKLFF. The CDR3 DNA reads as TGTGCCAGCAGCCCCTCTAGGGGGCGGAAAGCAACTAATGAAAAACTGTTTTTT.